Listed below are T cell receptor beta chains from one sample, sequenced in a study of cytotoxic CD8 clonotypes in ibrutinib-treated CLL. Clones were sequenced by immunoSEQ multiplex PCR, and TCRdb holds only the in-frame ones, with some missing. The sample gives roughly 150,000 clones, about 70% of which show up once; roughly 4.7% is in the top ten. This specimen consisted of PBMCs, obtained after 24 months of ibrutinib treatment. The origin of the receptors is a human donor with chronic lymphocytic leukemia. The CDR3 runs from the conserved cysteine through the conserved F or W. The D gene is left open where the match is weak. Clone size is not always given. Where it is, it says once, few, many or a class for expanded clones.

CDR3 DNA: TGTGCCAGCAGTCGGCAGGGGAATCAGCCCCAGCATTTT
CDR3 protein: CASSRQGNQPQHF
V gene: TRBV28
D gene: NA
clone size: NA
J gene: TRBJ1-5

CDR3 DNA: TGCGCCAGCGCCATATCCGGGACACCGAACACCGGGGAGCTGTTTTTT
CDR3 protein: CASAISGTPNTGELFF
V gene: TRBV5-1
D gene: NA
clone size: NA
J gene: TRBJ2-2

CDR3 DNA: TGTGCCAGCAGCGCCACCCCACAAGAGACCCAGTACTTC
CDR3 protein: CASSATPQETQYF
V gene: TRBV7-2
D gene: NA
clone size: NA
J gene: TRBJ2-5

CDR3 DNA: TGTGCCAGCAGTTTTTGGAACTATGGCTACACCTTC
CDR3 protein: CASSFWNYGYTF
V gene: TRBV28
D gene: NA
clone size: NA
J gene: TRBJ1-2

CDR3 DNA: TGTGCCAGCGGCGAGAGGGGGGACAATCAGCCCCAGCATTTT
CDR3 protein: CASGERGDNQPQHF
V gene: TRBV7-3
D gene: NA
clone size: NA
J gene: TRBJ1-5

CDR3 DNA: TGCGCCAGCAGCCAAGCCCTACGGACAGGGGAAGGTGAAAAACTGTTTTTT
CDR3 protein: CASSQALRTGEGEKLFF
V gene: TRBV4-1
D gene: TRBD1
clone size: NA
J gene: TRBJ1-4

CDR3 DNA: TGTGCCAGCAGCTTCCAGGGTGGGGGCACAGATACGCAGTATTTT
CDR3 protein: CASSFQGGGTDTQYF
V gene: TRBV7-3
D gene: NA
clone size: NA
J gene: TRBJ2-3

CDR3 DNA: TGTGCCAGCAGACCACCCTGGGTGAATGAGCAGTTCTTC
CDR3 protein: CASRPPWVNEQFF
V gene: TRBV6-5
D gene: NA
clone size: NA
J gene: TRBJ2-1

CDR3 DNA: TGTGCCTGGACTTCAGGGGGGGGTGGGCAGTATTTT
CDR3 protein: CAWTSGGGGQYF
V gene: TRBV30
D gene: NA
clone size: NA
J gene: TRBJ2-3

CDR3 DNA: TGTGCCAGCAGTTTATCGCCGGGGTTGGGGAGCAATCAGCCCCAGCATTTT
CDR3 protein: CASSLSPGLGSNQPQHF
V gene: TRBV27
D gene: NA
clone size: NA
J gene: TRBJ1-5

CDR3 DNA: TGTGCCAGCAGCTTACTAGCGGGGGGGCCCACAGATACGCAGTATTTT
CDR3 protein: CASSLLAGGPTDTQYF
V gene: TRBV7-9
D gene: TRBD2
clone size: NA
J gene: TRBJ2-3

CDR3 DNA: TGTGCCAGCAGCCCCCCGGACAGGGGGTACGAGCAGTACTTC
CDR3 protein: CASSPPDRGYEQYF
V gene: TRBV7-2
D gene: TRBD1
clone size: few
J gene: TRBJ2-7

CDR3 DNA: TGTGCCAGCAGTTACGACACACAGGGGGGGCAAGAGACCCAGTACTTC
CDR3 protein: CASSYDTQGGQETQYF
V gene: TRBV6-5
D gene: NA
clone size: NA
J gene: TRBJ2-5

CDR3 DNA: TGTGCCAGCAGCTTAATGGGTGGGGCAGATACGCAGTATTTT
CDR3 protein: CASSLMGGADTQYF
V gene: TRBV7-3
D gene: NA
clone size: NA
J gene: TRBJ2-3

CDR3 DNA: TGTGCCAGCAGTGATTTCGAGCAGTACTTC
CDR3 protein: CASSDFEQYF
V gene: TRBV25-1
D gene: NA
clone size: few
J gene: TRBJ2-7

CDR3 DNA: TGTGCCAGCAGCTTACCGGGGACAGTGTCTCTTGGGGCCAACGTCCTGACTTTC
CDR3 protein: CASSLPGTVSLGANVLTF
V gene: TRBV7-6
D gene: TRBD1
clone size: NA
J gene: TRBJ2-6

CDR3 DNA: TGTGCCAGCAGCTTTCCCTCACCCCTCCACTTT
CDR3 protein: CASSFPSPLHF
V gene: TRBV5-5
D gene: NA
clone size: NA
J gene: TRBJ1-6

CDR3 DNA: TGTGCCAGCAGTTCGGTGGTACAAGAGACCCAGTACTTC
CDR3 protein: CASSSVVQETQYF
V gene: TRBV28
D gene: NA
clone size: NA
J gene: TRBJ2-5

CDR3 DNA: TGTGCCAGCAGTTACGACAGGGGGAGAGCTGGCTACACCTTC
CDR3 protein: CASSYDRGRAGYTF
V gene: TRBV6-5
D gene: TRBD1
clone size: NA
J gene: TRBJ1-2

CDR3 DNA: TGCGCCAGCAGATCCGGGACCGGGGAGCTGTTTTTT
CDR3 protein: CASRSGTGELFF
V gene: TRBV5-1
D gene: NA
clone size: NA
J gene: TRBJ2-2

CDR3 DNA: TGTGCCAGCAGCGAGTTGGGCGGTTCGCGTGAGCAGTTCTTC
CDR3 protein: CASSELGGSREQFF
V gene: TRBV14
D gene: NA
clone size: few
J gene: TRBJ2-1

CDR3 DNA: TGTGCCAGCTCACCTGGGACGGGAGGCTACAATGAGCAGTTCTTC
CDR3 protein: CASSPGTGGYNEQFF
V gene: TRBV18
D gene: TRBD2
clone size: NA
J gene: TRBJ2-1

CDR3 DNA: TGTGCCAGCAACCACCCCGGACAGGGAAGGGTGCAGTACTTC
CDR3 protein: CASNHPGQGRVQYF
V gene: TRBV6-5
D gene: TRBD1
clone size: NA
J gene: TRBJ2-7

CDR3 DNA: TGTGCCAGCAGTGAGGGCGGCCCAGGGACTGAAGCTTTCTTT
CDR3 protein: CASSEGGPGTEAFF
V gene: TRBV2
D gene: NA
clone size: NA
J gene: TRBJ1-1

CDR3 DNA: TGTGCCAGCACAAACCGGGAAAAACTGTTTTTT
CDR3 protein: CASTNREKLFF
V gene: TRBV7-9
D gene: NA
clone size: few
J gene: TRBJ1-4

CDR3 DNA: TGCAGCGCCCAAAAGGGACCGGGGCAGCCCCAGCATTTT
CDR3 protein: CSAQKGPGQPQHF
V gene: TRBV29-1
D gene: NA
clone size: NA
J gene: TRBJ1-5

CDR3 DNA: TGTGCCAGCAGCTCACCTGACAGGGGCTACGAGCAGTACTTC
CDR3 protein: CASSSPDRGYEQYF
V gene: TRBV11-2
D gene: TRBD1
clone size: NA
J gene: TRBJ2-7

CDR3 DNA: TGCGCCAGCAGCATGACTAGCGGCCGAGATACGCAGTATTTT
CDR3 protein: CASSMTSGRDTQYF
V gene: TRBV5-1
D gene: TRBD2
clone size: NA
J gene: TRBJ2-3

CDR3 DNA: TGTGCCAGCAGCGATTGGACTACCGGGGAGCTGTTTTTT
CDR3 protein: CASSDWTTGELFF
V gene: TRBV7-6
D gene: NA
clone size: NA
J gene: TRBJ2-2

CDR3 DNA: TGTGCCAGCAGCCCCGGAGGGGTGCGGGATACGCAGTATTTT
CDR3 protein: CASSPGGVRDTQYF
V gene: TRBV11-3
D gene: NA
clone size: once
J gene: TRBJ2-3

CDR3 DNA: TGTGCCAGCTCACCACAGGGAGGCGCGGGAGGCCCCAGCTCTGGGGCCAACGTCCTGACTTTC
CDR3 protein: CASSPQGGAGGPSSGANVLTF
V gene: TRBV18
D gene: TRBD2
clone size: NA
J gene: TRBJ2-6

CDR3 DNA: TGTGCCAGCAGCTCGGAGGGAAACTATGGCTACACCTTC
CDR3 protein: CASSSEGNYGYTF
V gene: TRBV5-4
D gene: NA
clone size: many
J gene: TRBJ1-2

CDR3 DNA: TGTGCCAGCAGGCCCTGGGGGGGAGGTTCCCACTATGGCTACACCTTC
CDR3 protein: CASRPWGGGSHYGYTF
V gene: TRBV27
D gene: NA
clone size: NA
J gene: TRBJ1-2

CDR3 DNA: TGTGCCAGCAGCCCGAACCGGGGACCCGGGGAAAAACTGTTTTTT
CDR3 protein: CASSPNRGPGEKLFF
V gene: TRBV7-9
D gene: NA
clone size: once
J gene: TRBJ1-4

CDR3 DNA: TGTGCCAGCAGCTTGTGGGGCGGGAGAGGTTCCTACAATGAGCAGTTCTTC
CDR3 protein: CASSLWGGRGSYNEQFF
V gene: TRBV5-6
D gene: TRBD2
clone size: NA
J gene: TRBJ2-1

CDR3 DNA: TGTGCCAGCAGCGTAGTTGGCGGGCCCAGCGAGCAGTACTTC
CDR3 protein: CASSVVGGPSEQYF
V gene: TRBV9
D gene: NA
clone size: NA
J gene: TRBJ2-7

CDR3 DNA: TGTGCCAGCAGCTTAGGGGCGGGGGGGCCCATCGATGAGCAGTTCTTC
CDR3 protein: CASSLGAGGPIDEQFF
V gene: TRBV11-2
D gene: TRBD2
clone size: NA
J gene: TRBJ2-1

CDR3 DNA: TGTGCCAGCAAGGTGTCGGGACTCTCCTATGGCTACACCTTC
CDR3 protein: CASKVSGLSYGYTF
V gene: TRBV28
D gene: NA
clone size: NA
J gene: TRBJ1-2

CDR3 DNA: TGTGCCAGCAGTACCCCGGGGGGGGACGGGGGCTACACCTTC
CDR3 protein: CASSTPGGDGGYTF
V gene: TRBV28
D gene: NA
clone size: NA
J gene: TRBJ1-2

CDR3 DNA: TGTGCCAGCAGCTCACAGGGTGACACTGAAGCTTTCTTT
CDR3 protein: CASSSQGDTEAFF
V gene: TRBV7-3
D gene: NA
clone size: once
J gene: TRBJ1-1

CDR3 DNA: TGTGCCAGCAGCTTAGCTGGGTCAGGGGGCCGGAACGAGCAGTACTTC
CDR3 protein: CASSLAGSGGRNEQYF
V gene: TRBV7-9
D gene: TRBD1
clone size: NA
J gene: TRBJ2-7

CDR3 DNA: TGCGCCAGCAGCCAAGATCGTCACGCCACAGATACGCAGTATTTT
CDR3 protein: CASSQDRHATDTQYF
V gene: TRBV4-1
D gene: NA
clone size: NA
J gene: TRBJ2-3

CDR3 DNA: TGTGCCTGTAGTAGACAACCCGGTGGCACAGATACGCAGTATTTT
CDR3 protein: CACSRQPGGTDTQYF
V gene: TRBV19
D gene: NA
clone size: NA
J gene: TRBJ2-3

CDR3 DNA: TGTGCCAGCAGTTCCGTCCTCTACGAGCAGTACTTC
CDR3 protein: CASSSVLYEQYF
V gene: TRBV28
D gene: NA
clone size: NA
J gene: TRBJ2-7

CDR3 DNA: TGCAGTGCGCCTGCCCAAGAGACCCAGTACTTC
CDR3 protein: CSAPAQETQYF
V gene: TRBV20-1
D gene: NA
clone size: NA
J gene: TRBJ2-5

CDR3 DNA: TGTGCCAGCAGCCCCCGGGACAGCTTCACCTACAATGAGCAGTTCTTC
CDR3 protein: CASSPRDSFTYNEQFF
V gene: TRBV7-9
D gene: TRBD1
clone size: few
J gene: TRBJ2-1

CDR3 DNA: TGTGCCAGCAGCCAACAGTGGGATACGCAGTATTTT
CDR3 protein: CASSQQWDTQYF
V gene: TRBV7-3
D gene: NA
clone size: NA
J gene: TRBJ2-3

CDR3 DNA: TGTGCCAGCAGCCTCCAGGGCCTTAATGAAAAACTGTTTTTT
CDR3 protein: CASSLQGLNEKLFF
V gene: TRBV7-9
D gene: NA
clone size: NA
J gene: TRBJ1-4

CDR3 DNA: TGTGCCAGCAGTGAGTTGGGCGAGCAGTACTTC
CDR3 protein: CASSELGEQYF
V gene: TRBV6-1
D gene: NA
clone size: NA
J gene: TRBJ2-7

CDR3 DNA: TGTGCCAGCACCAATAATGAAAAACTGTTTTTT
CDR3 protein: CASTNNEKLFF
V gene: TRBV9
D gene: NA
clone size: NA
J gene: TRBJ1-4

CDR3 DNA: TGTGCCAGCAGCTTGGGACAGAACTATGGCTACACCTTC
CDR3 protein: CASSLGQNYGYTF
V gene: TRBV7-9
D gene: TRBD1
clone size: NA
J gene: TRBJ1-2

CDR3 DNA: TGTGCCAGCAGCGAACGATTGACGGATGAAAAACTGTTTTTT
CDR3 protein: CASSERLTDEKLFF
V gene: TRBV9
D gene: NA
clone size: NA
J gene: TRBJ1-4

CDR3 DNA: TGCGCCAGCAGCCCCGGACAGGGGGCCGGGGAGCTGTTTTTT
CDR3 protein: CASSPGQGAGELFF
V gene: TRBV5-1
D gene: TRBD1
clone size: NA
J gene: TRBJ2-2

CDR3 DNA: TGTGCCAGCTCCCCGCGGCCCTCTGGGGCCAACGTCCTGACTTTC
CDR3 protein: CASSPRPSGANVLTF
V gene: TRBV7-2
D gene: NA
clone size: NA
J gene: TRBJ2-6

CDR3 DNA: TGTGCCAGCAGCTGGAGGGCCAACAATCAGCCCCAGCATTTT
CDR3 protein: CASSWRANNQPQHF
V gene: TRBV5-6
D gene: NA
clone size: NA
J gene: TRBJ1-5

CDR3 DNA: TGTGCCAGTAGTCAGGGACAGGGTCGATATGGCTACACCTTC
CDR3 protein: CASSQGQGRYGYTF
V gene: TRBV19
D gene: TRBD1
clone size: NA
J gene: TRBJ1-2